The source of this T cell receptor beta chain is a study of T cells of healthy individuals. With 3 bases removed from V and 5 bases from J, the gap between germline ends came to 10 bases. The CDR3 length is 14 residues. The germline gives CDR1 MNHEY, CDR2 SMNVEV (reference sequence). A single record per CDR3 protein comes from TCRdb applying MiXCR to the 5' RACE reads. The data contain around 100,000 distinct CDR3 sequences, approximately 16% of them singletons. The V gene is TRBV27, the J gene TRBJ2-2; no clear D. This clonotype was obtained from a human donor in good health. CDR3 sequence: CASSFRTETGELFF. The CDR3 DNA is TGTGCCAGCAGTTTCCGGACGGAAACCGGGGAGCTGTTTTTT.